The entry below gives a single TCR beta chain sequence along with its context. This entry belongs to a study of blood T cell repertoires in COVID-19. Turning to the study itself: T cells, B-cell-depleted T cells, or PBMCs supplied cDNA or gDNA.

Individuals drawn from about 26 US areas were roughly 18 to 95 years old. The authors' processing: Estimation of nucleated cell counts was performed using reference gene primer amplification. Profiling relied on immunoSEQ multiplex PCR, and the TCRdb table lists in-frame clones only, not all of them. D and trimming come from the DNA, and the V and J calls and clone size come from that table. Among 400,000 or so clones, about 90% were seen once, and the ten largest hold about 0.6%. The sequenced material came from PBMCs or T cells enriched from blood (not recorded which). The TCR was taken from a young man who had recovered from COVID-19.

The CDR3 loop reads CASSLAGTGPYEQYF. CDR3 nucleotides: TGCGCCAGCAGCTTGGCCGGGACAGGACCCTACGAGCAGTACTTC. The genes are TRBV5-1 and TRBJ2-7; TRBD1 aligns across 8 bases. The CDR3 runs to 15 residues. Looked up from germline, CDR1 is SGHRS and CDR2 is YFSETQ. V shed 0 bases and J 2 bases; nucleotides not matched to a gene: 4. Supplemented by reference TRBV5-1 and TRBJ2-7, the full variable domain reads KAGVTQTPRYLIKTRGQQVTLSCSPISGHRSVSWYQQTPGQGLQFLFEYFSETQRNKGNFPGRFSGRQFSNSRSEMNVSTLELGDSALYLCASSLAGTGPYEQYFGPGTRLTVT.